These 14 T cell receptor beta chains originate from one sample sequenced in a study of blood T cell repertoires in COVID-19. Data came from immunoSEQ multiplex PCR; TCRdb stores just in-frame clones and leaves some out. The table shows around 230,000 clones, with 82% occurring only once. The specimen sequenced was PBMCs or T cells enriched from blood (not recorded which). These receptor sequences come from a man aged 40-55 years who had recovered from COVID-19.

The chain joins TRBV6-5 to TRBJ2-5, with 12 bases that match TRBD2. The CDR3 spans 13 residues. The trim removed 10 bases at V and 4 bases at J, leaving 4 bases unmatched. Looked up from germline, CDR1 is MNHEY and CDR2 is SVGAGI. This CDR3 is CATRTSGIETQYF. The CDR3 region has the DNA TGTGCCACCCGGACTAGCGGGATAGAGACCCAGTACTTC.

CDR3 nucleotides: TGTGCCAGCAGCTTAAGGACCTTCCGCGGGAGGGCCCCAGATACGCAGTATTTT. Its protein is CASSLRTFRGRAPDTQYF. The chain links TRBV7-8 to TRBJ2-3, with TRBD2 matching 9 bases. The ends lost 2 bases at V and 4 bases at J; junction bases unmatched: 13. CDR3 length equals 18 residues. CDR1 SGHVS and CDR2 FQNEAQ come from the germline V gene.

This chain uses TRBV29-1 with TRBJ1-2; 7 nucleotides match TRBD1. CDR1 is SQVTM, CDR2 ANQGSEA, per germline. This CDR3 is built from 12 residues. Trimming removed 2 bases from V and 8 bases from J; junction bases left unmatched: 5. DNA of the CDR3: TGCAGCGTTGAAAGGCGGGACAGAGGCTACACCTTC. It specifies CSVERRDRGYTF.

V and J are TRBV28 and TRBJ1-5; D possibly corresponds to TRBD1 (6 bases). The CDR3 sequence is 14 residues long. Germline CDR1 MDHEN, CDR2 SYDVKM. Trimming took 10 bases from V and 3 from J, leaving 16 bases between them. CDR3 in DNA: TGTGCCACCACCTCCCCAGGGGACAATCAGCCCCAGCATTTT. Translating it yields CATTSPGDNQPQHF.

The chain joins TRBV5-4 to TRBJ1-1; D remains unclear. CDR3 length: 15 amino acids. V lost 2 bases, J lost 5 bases, and 16 bases lay in between. The germline V gene encodes CDR1 SGHNT and CDR2 YYREEE (reference sequence). CDR3 nucleotide sequence: TGTGCCAGCAGCTTAGGGAGAGGGAAGAATACTGAAGCTTTCTTT. Protein sequence: CASSLGRGKNTEAFF.

This clone was seen only a few times. The chain recombines TRBV5-5 with TRBJ1-5; 9 bases match TRBD1. This CDR3 region has 15 residues. Germline CDR1 and CDR2: SGHKS and YYEKEE (reference sequence). V trimming: 5 bases; J trimming: 5 bases; junction bases outside the gene matches: 8. CDR3 protein: CASRITGGFDQPQHF. CDR3 in DNA: TGTGCCAGCAGGATTACAGGGGGCTTTGATCAGCCCCAGCATTTT.

This clone was observed a handful of times. V usage is TRBV24-1 and J usage is TRBJ1-5, with TRBD1 matching over 7 bases. The CDR3 contains 16 residues. Germline V gene sequence: CDR1 KGHDR, CDR2 SFDVKD. V gave up 5 bases and J gave up 6 bases; unmatched junction bases: 12. CDR3 amino acids: CATSVGTGDLSQPQHF. Written as DNA, the CDR3 is TGTGCCACCAGTGTGGGAACAGGGGATTTGAGTCAGCCCCAGCATTTT.

The rearrangement uses TRBV4-1 and TRBJ1-1, with 7 positions matching TRBD1. The trim removed 4 bases at V and 4 bases at J, leaving 15 bases unmatched. CDR1 is MGHRA, CDR2 YSYEKL, per germline. This CDR3 is built from 17 residues. CDR3 region: CASSRLLRGPRPTEAFF. CDR3 DNA sequence: TGCGCCAGCAGCCGGTTGCTAAGGGGGCCGAGGCCCACTGAAGCTTTCTTT.

V is TRBV7-2 and J is TRBJ2-2; 7 nucleotides match TRBD2. Germline V CDR1 and CDR2: SGHTA, FQGNSA. The CDR3 runs 15 residues. V lost 5 bases to trimming and J lost 6 bases; unmatched junction nucleotides: 9. The CDR3 sequence: CASSPTGTNPGELFF. Here the CDR3 DNA reads TGTGCCAGCAGCCCTACCGGGACTAACCCCGGGGAGCTGTTTTTT.

In DNA, the CDR3 is TGCAGCGTTGAAGCCCGCGGTAGGGGAGGAAAAGGGAACACCATATATTTT. Its translation is CSVEARGRGGKGNTIYF. The rearrangement joins TRBV29-1 to TRBJ1-3; TRBD1 is a possible D gene (5 bases). The CDR3 spans 17 residues. The ends were cut back, 1 base at V and 7 bases at J, with 23 bases in the middle. Germline CDR1 is SQVTM and CDR2 is ANQGSEA. Based on the CDR3 plus reference TRBV29-1 and TRBJ1-3, the full variable domain is SAVISQKPSRDICQRGTSLTIQCQVDSQVTMMFWYRQQPGQSLTLIATANQGSEATYESGFVIDKFPISRPNLTFSTLTVSNMSPEDSSIYLCSVEARGRGGKGNTIYFGEGSWLTVV.

The chain couples TRBV15 to TRBJ2-5; 8 nucleotides match TRBD2. The V gene end was trimmed by 1 base and the J gene end by 5 bases; junction bases not matched to a gene: 12. From germline, CDR1 is LNHNV and CDR2 YYDKDF (reference sequence). The CDR3 extends over 17 amino acids. The CDR3 sequence: CATSRGSGRRTAETQYF. CDR3 in DNA: TGTGCCACCAGCAGAGGCAGCGGGAGACGAACGGCGGAGACCCAGTACTTC. Full variable domain (missing parts from reference TRBV15 and TRBJ2-5): DAMVIQNPRYQVTQFGKPVTLSCSQTLNHNVMYWYQQKSSQAPKLLFHYYDKDFNNEADTPDNFQSRRPNTSFCFLDIRSPGLGDTAMYLCATSRGSGRRTAETQYFGPGTRLLVL.

The gene calls are TRBV7-9 and TRBJ2-7, with D unclear. V gave up 5 bases and J gave up 2 bases, with 7 bases separating them. Germline V gene lookup returns CDR1 SEHNR and CDR2 FQNEAQ (reference sequence). The CDR3 has 12 residues. The CDR3 coding sequence is TGTGCCAGCAGCCGACTCCCCTACGAGCAGTACTTC. It translates to CASSRLPYEQYF.

This clone was picked up one time. The chain is built from TRBV28 and TRBJ2-7; 10 nucleotides align to TRBD2. The V and J ends lost 7 bases and 7 bases, in that order; junction bases with no gene match: 16. The CDR3 runs to 16 residues. Germline lookup yields CDR1 MDHEN and CDR2 SYDVKM. CDR3 nucleotides: TGTGCCAGCAACGGCCCCAGGCTAGCGGGAGTCTGGGAGCAGTACTTC. Translated, it gives CASNGPRLAGVWEQYF.

The rearrangement uses TRBV5-1 and TRBJ2-1; perhaps TRBD2 as D (6 bases). The CDR3 runs 11 residues. Trimming removed 5 bases at V and 7 bases at J, with 7 bases between. Germline CDR1 reads SGHRS; CDR2 reads YFSETQ. CDR3 nucleotide sequence: TGCGCCAGCAGACGGGGGAATGAGCAGTTCTTC. This sequence encodes CASRRGNEQFF. Drawing the rest from reference TRBV5-1 and TRBJ2-1, the complete variable domain is KAGVTQTPRYLIKTRGQQVTLSCSPISGHRSVSWYQQTPGQGLQFLFEYFSETQRNKGNFPGRFSGRQFSNSRSEMNVSTLELGDSALYLCASRRGNEQFFGPGTRLTVL.